The present entry profiles one TCR beta chain with its context. The source of the sample is a study of shared clonotypes between healthy human individuals. V lost 5 bases to trimming and J lost 7 bases; unmatched junction nucleotides: 0. Germline assignment: CDR1 SGHAT and CDR2 FQNNGV. The CDR3 runs to 14 residues. The authors ran the assay at deep level. TCRdb's table, derived via immunoSEQ multiplex PCR, lists solely in-frame clones and lacks some. The sample yields 950,000 to 1,100,000 clones, more than 75% seen once. Sequenced input: memory CD4+ T cells from PBMCs. Sample subset: CD45RA-negative fraction. The chain employs TRBV11-2 and TRBJ2-1, with TRBD2 matching over 15 bases. This TCR came from a man between 18 and 29 years old in good health. Some clones in this sample may be carry-over from other donors' samples. The CDR3 bases are TGTGCCAGCAGCGGGACTAGCGGGAGGAATGAGCAGTTCTTC. It encodes CASSGTSGRNEQFF.